The sequence of this T cell receptor beta chain was determined in a study of Tregs in tolerant kidney transplant recipients (dated by TCRdb to about 2019). In the study overall: Related donors were used in the transplants with nonmyeloablative bone marrow transplantation, and mixed chimerism was transient in the human trials. The study applied TCRbeta sequencing to find donor-specific regulatory T cells before combined kidney and bone marrow transplantation and then followed those same cells after transplant. The paper's findings and limits, for the study overall: For some patients the PCR primers changed over time, which made it impossible to compare the samples from those patients at the nucleotide level. Because only a small number of patients were included, the study had limitations, and the results will need to be validated in larger populations as well as under other immunosuppression protocols. Biological reproducibility was not directly addressed, though technical replication error appeared minimal. Donor-specific Treg expansion was found to exceed global Treg expansion in tolerant patients, suggesting antigen-driven rather than nonspecific expansion. Expanding Tregs with activated donor B cells appeared to identify the most biologically relevant and donor-specific TCRbeta repertoire.

A note on this clone: Which antigen it targets is not known. Base qualities are missing; no much larger clone stands one base away.

Based on the germline V gene (reference sequence), the CDR1 and CDR2 sequences are LNHDA and SQIVND. Counted from cysteine to phenylalanine, this CDR3 has 15 amino acids. Only the CDR3 DNA stays, 45 bases, in frame from base 1. V and J are truncated by 7 bases and 0 bases respectively, leaving an intervening sequence of 15 bases. For TCRbeta CDR3 sequencing, genomic DNA from the sorted cells was extracted using the QIAGEN DNeasy Blood and Tissue Kit. High-throughput TCRbeta CDR3 sequencing, including PCR amplification with bias correction and internal controls, was performed commercially through immunoSEQ. Processing in the source paper ran as follows. Unique productive TCRbeta sequences were defined by CDR3 nucleotide sequence where primers matched, and otherwise by CDR3 amino acid sequence together with Vbeta and Jbeta genes. To correct sorting error, sequences shared between sorted populations at a frequency ratio of 2:1 or less were removed; the rest were assigned to the higher population. Sequences were defined as donor-reactive when expanded at least 5-fold in CFSE-low cells versus unstimulated cells and present at a frequency of at least 0.01% in CFSE-low cells. Repertoire divergence was quantified by Jensen-Shannon divergence using the top 100 TCRbeta sequences ranked by frequency. For samples with multiple sequencing runs, sorting error was corrected in each run separately before the runs were combined. Imported from immuneACCESS, the table was reduced by TCRdb to in-frame sequences with V and J called. These copies leave out some clones; in studies compared against another copy, an unresolved V gene accounts for under half, and the cause of the remainder is not known. For V, J and clone size, that table is used; D and trimming come from the DNA. The sample yields around 75,000 clones; about 89% were counted once. Approximately 0.39% of the sample comes from the top ten.

What the time point label conveys for this sample: blood sample drawn before combined kidney and bone marrow transplant. Unstimulated Tregs (CD4+CD25+CD127-), CD4+ non-Tregs (CD4+CD25-), CD4 and CD8 cells were FACS-sorted from thawed PBMCs. The patients were a few recipients of combined kidney and bone marrow transplants from the ITN036ST trial, and samples were available only from these trial subjects. Healthy control blood was processed to PBMCs with a Ficoll density gradient and then cryopreserved, whereas patient PBMCs were collected both before and after transplant. This receptor was taken from a human donor who received a combined kidney and bone marrow transplant. The chain couples TRBV19 to TRBJ1-1, and possibly TRBD1, on 6 matching bases. Sample: CD4+ T cells from blood, taken before the transplant. The DNA is as follows: TGTGCCAGTACCCTTCTACAGGGAATGAACACTGAAGCTTTCTTT. Its product reads: CASTLLQGMNTEAFF.